One sample yielded the 29 T cell receptor beta chains listed below, sequenced in a study of cytomegalovirus exposure and HLA in healthy donors. Generated by immunoSEQ multiplex PCR, the TCRdb table keeps only in-frame clones and is missing some. The sample includes fewer than 140,000 clones, 88% of them seen just once. Sequenced sample: PBMCs. The origin of the receptors is a young woman in good health and CMV-seropositive.

The chain combines TRBV2 with TRBJ1-3, with 8 bases lining up with TRBD1. Per the germline V gene, CDR1 is SNHLY and CDR2 is FYNNEI. V shed 6 bases and J 3 bases; nucleotides not matched to a gene: 16. The CDR3 length is 18 residues. For the CDR3, the DNA is TGTGCCAGCAGGGCCGGTTTACCTGGACAGGGAGGTGGAAACACCATATATTTT. Translation: CASRAGLPGQGGGNTIYF.

The chain combines TRBV5-6 with TRBJ2-5; D gene uncertain. Looked up from germline, CDR1 is SGHDT and CDR2 is YYEEEE. The CDR3 loop spans 13 amino acids. The V and J ends lost 2 bases and 3 bases respectively, with 8 bases between them. DNA of the CDR3: TGTGCCAGCAGCTTTCTCCCGGAAGAGACCCAGTACTTC. This gives the protein CASSFLPEETQYF. Full variable domain (remainder filled in from reference TRBV5-6 and TRBJ2-5): DAGVTQSPTHLIKTRGQQVTLRCSPKSGHDTVSWYQQALGQGPQFIFQYYEEEERQRGNFPDRFSGHQFPNYSSELNVNALLLGDSALYLCASSFLPEETQYFGPGTRLLVL.

The chain employs TRBV6-6 and TRBJ1-4; D is unclear. There are 15 residues in the CDR3. V was clipped by 7 bases and J by 0 bases, with 12 bases between them. The germline gives CDR1 MNHNY, CDR2 SVGAGI (reference sequence). Written as DNA, the CDR3 is TGTGCCAGCATTGAGGGAAGGTCAACTAATGAAAAACTGTTTTTT. Its translation: CASIEGRSTNEKLFF.

This clone was counted a few times. This sequence joins TRBV4-2 and TRBJ2-3, with 9 bases lining up with TRBD2. The CDR3 totals 16 residues. Germline lookup yields CDR1 LGHNA and CDR2 YNFKEQ. The V gene end was trimmed by 2 bases and the J gene end by 4 bases; junction bases not matched to a gene: 7. This CDR3 reads CASSQLAGGPSDTQYF. For the CDR3, the DNA is TGTGCCAGCAGCCAATTGGCGGGGGGGCCCTCAGATACGCAGTATTTT.

CDR3 bases: TGTGCCAGCAGCTTGTCCGCAGGCACGTACACAGATACGCAGTATTTT. It is translated as CASSLSAGTYTDTQYF. The chain uses TRBV5-6 and TRBJ2-3; D is uncertain. Trimming removed 1 base at V and 2 bases at J, with 14 bases between. CDR1 and CDR2 (germline): SGHDT, YYEEEE. This CDR3 has 16 amino acids.

V gene TRBV7-9 combines with J gene TRBJ2-5; 11 bases map to TRBD2. This CDR3 has 14 residues. The ends lost 7 bases at V and 5 bases at J; junction bases unmatched: 6. CDR1 is SEHNR and CDR2 is FQNEAQ in the germline V gene (reference sequence). The CDR3 region is CASTAWTSGETQYF. The CDR3 DNA reads as TGTGCCAGCACCGCGTGGACTAGCGGGGAGACCCAGTACTTC.

The chain links TRBV28 to TRBJ1-1, with D possibly matching TRBD1 (5 bases). This CDR3 comprises 13 residues. Germline-derived CDR1 and CDR2 are MDHEN and SYDVKM. V was trimmed by 10 bases and J by 2 bases, leaving 14 bases between them. The CDR3: CATTGGVNTEAFF. The CDR3 DNA reads TGTGCCACCACCGGGGGGGTTAACACTGAAGCTTTCTTT. Combining the CDR3 with reference TRBV28 and TRBJ1-1 gives the whole variable domain DVKVTQSSRYLVKRTGEKVFLECVQDMDHENMFWYRQDPGLGLRLIYFSYDVKMKEKGDIPEGYSVSREKKERFSLILESASTNQTSMYLCATTGGVNTEAFFGQGTRLTVV.

The J gene is TRBJ2-2, the V gene TRBV2; 10 bases line up with TRBD2. Germline assignment: CDR1 SNHLY and CDR2 FYNNEI. J was trimmed by 4 bases and V by 6 bases; bases with no gene match: 11. CDR3 size: 17 residues. CDR3 DNA sequence: TGTGCCAGCAGGGACCTTACTAGCGGGGAAAGCACCGGGGAGCTGTTTTTT. It specifies CASRDLTSGESTGELFF.

V gene TRBV2 combines with J gene TRBJ2-1; weak D call: TRBD2 (5 bases). This CDR3 is 15 amino acids long. V lost 7 bases to trimming and J lost 4 bases, with 17 bases between them. Germline V gene lookup returns CDR1 SNHLY and CDR2 FYNNEI. The CDR3 DNA sequence: TGTGCCAGCACTGGGGTCCGGGGTCCGTACAATGAGCAGTTCTTC. It yields the protein CASTGVRGPYNEQFF. The entire variable domain, with the rest obtained from reference TRBV2 and TRBJ2-1, is as follows: EPEVTQTPSHQVTQMGQEVILRCVPISNHLYFYWYRQILGQKVEFLVSFYNNEISEKSEIFDDQFSVERPDGSNFTLKIRSTKLEDSAMYFCASTGVRGPYNEQFFGPGTRLTVL.

The V call is TRBV13, the J call TRBJ2-3, with TRBD2 identical over 14 bases. V lost 3 bases and J lost 7; bases outside the gene matches: 9. Germline assignment: CDR1 PRHDT and CDR2 FYEKMQ (reference sequence). CDR3 length: 17 residues. In nucleotides, the CDR3 is TGTGCCAGCAGCTTTACCGGGACTAGCGGGGGAATGCATACGCAGTATTTT. This gives the protein CASSFTGTSGGMHTQYF.

The V call is TRBV4-1, the J call TRBJ1-4; D remains unclear. The CDR3 contains 16 residues. Germline CDR1 reads MGHRA; CDR2 reads YSYEKL. The V end was cut by 0 bases, the J end by 0 bases, with 8 bases between. CDR3 in amino acids: CASSQDSGSTNEKLFF. As DNA, the CDR3 is TGCGCCAGCAGCCAAGACTCAGGATCAACTAATGAAAAACTGTTTTTT.

V gene TRBV28 combines with J gene TRBJ1-1, with D perhaps matching TRBD1 (5 bases). This CDR3 region has 13 residues. Germline V gene sequence: CDR1 MDHEN, CDR2 SYDVKM. Trimming took 3 bases from V and 5 from J, leaving 10 bases between them. This CDR3 reads CASSFGGRTEAFF. The CDR3 coding sequence is TGTGCCAGCAGTTTCGGGGGTCGGACTGAAGCTTTCTTT.

This clone has only one observation. This rearrangement joins TRBV2 to TRBJ2-5, with D perhaps TRBD1 (6 bases). Trimming shortened V by 6 bases and J by 4 bases, and 15 bases separated the two germline ends. The CDR3 extends over 14 amino acids. CDR1 and CDR2 (germline): SNHLY, FYNNEI. CDR3 coding DNA: TGTGCCAGCAGGCGACCAGGGGCAGGAGAGACCCAGTACTTC. It is translated as CASRRPGAGETQYF.

This chain links TRBV5-4 with TRBJ1-1; D might be TRBD1 (6 bases). The V end was cut by 5 bases, the J end by 5 bases, with 16 bases between. Germline V gives CDR1 SGHNT, CDR2 YYREEE (reference sequence). This CDR3 has 14 residues. DNA for the CDR3: TGTGCCAGCAGAGAAAATACAGGGCGAACTGAAGCTTTCTTT. It yields the protein CASRENTGRTEAFF.

This rearrangement joins TRBV11-2 to TRBJ2-5; 7 bases are a match to TRBD2. Germline V gene lookup returns CDR1 SGHAT and CDR2 FQNNGV. The CDR3 covers 15 residues. V lost 4 bases, J lost 2 bases, and 7 bases stayed unmatched. Written as DNA, the CDR3 is TGTGCCAGCAGCTCACAAGCGGGGAGACAAGAGACCCAGTACTTC. Translation: CASSSQAGRQETQYF. The full variable domain, its missing parts supplied by reference TRBV11-2 and TRBJ2-5, is EAGVAQSPRYKIIEKRQSVAFWCNPISGHATLYWYQQILGQGPKLLIQFQNNGVVDDSQLPKDRFSAERLKGVDSTLKIQPAKLEDSAVYLCASSSQAGRQETQYFGPGTRLLVL.

The rearrangement links TRBV20-1 to TRBJ1-1; D not certain. Germline CDR1 DFQATT, CDR2 SNEGSKA (reference sequence). Trimming took 3 bases from V and 7 from J, leaving 9 bases between them. The CDR3 covers 11 residues. CDR3 protein: CSARTLNEAFF. DNA for the CDR3: TGCAGTGCTAGGACTCTCAATGAAGCTTTCTTT.

CDR3 in amino acids: CASSHETRGEGANEKLFF. In DNA, the CDR3 is TGCGCCAGCAGCCACGAAACGAGGGGTGAGGGGGCTAATGAAAAACTGTTTTTT. This chain links TRBV4-3 with TRBJ1-4; a weak D match, TRBD1 (6 bases). Germline loops: CDR1 LGHNA, CDR2 YSLEER. Trimming removed 3 bases at V and 3 bases at J, with 20 bases between. The CDR3 extends over 18 amino acids.

J is TRBJ2-1 and V is TRBV11-2, with 9 nucleotides matching TRBD2. Per the germline V gene, CDR1 is SGHAT and CDR2 is FQNNGV. The CDR3 loop spans 16 amino acids. The V gene end was trimmed by 5 bases and the J gene end by 8 bases; junction bases not matched to a gene: 13. The chain's CDR3 is CASSQVGAGGIYEQFF. For the CDR3, the DNA is TGTGCCAGCAGCCAAGTTGGGGCGGGGGGGATCTATGAGCAGTTCTTC.

This rearrangement joins TRBV9 to TRBJ2-1; TRBD2 agrees at 10 bases. There are 17 residues in the CDR3. The V and J ends lost 2 bases and 3 bases, in that order; junction bases with no gene match: 8. Germline loops: CDR1 SGDLS, CDR2 YYNGEE. The CDR3 DNA reads as TGTGCCAGCAGCGTTGCTAGCGGGGGCTCGGGCTACAATGAGCAGTTCTTC. This translates into CASSVASGGSGYNEQFF.

The chain is built from TRBV6-1 and TRBJ2-7; D call uncertain. In germline, CDR1 is MNHNS, CDR2 SASEGT. The V and J ends lost 6 bases and 0 bases respectively, with 6 bases between them. This CDR3 contains 12 residues. CDR3 amino acids: CASSRISYEQYF. The CDR3 DNA is TGTGCCAGCAGCAGGATCTCCTACGAGCAGTACTTC.

V usage is TRBV28 and J usage is TRBJ1-5; 8 nucleotides match TRBD1. Germline CDR1 MDHEN, CDR2 SYDVKM. The CDR3 runs 16 residues. Trimming at V came to 3 bases and at J to 3 bases, leaving 7 bases not matched to a gene. The CDR3: CASSFRGQVINQPQHF. The CDR3 DNA follows: TGTGCCAGCAGTTTTAGGGGACAGGTAATCAATCAGCCCCAGCATTTT.

The rearrangement joins TRBV7-9 to TRBJ1-2; TRBD1 aligns across 8 bases. The CDR3 length is 14 residues. Germline V lookup: CDR1 SEHNR, CDR2 FQNEAQ (reference sequence). V was pared by 6 bases and J by 4 bases, with 7 bases of the junction left unmatched. Here the CDR3 DNA reads TGTGCCAGCAGAGGTCCAGGGGGCTTCTATGGCTACACCTTC. It translates to CASRGPGGFYGYTF.

This clone has only a few counts. The V gene is TRBV9, the J gene TRBJ2-7; D gene unclear. Trimming removed 3 bases at V and 0 bases at J, with 10 bases between. CDR1 is SGDLS and CDR2 is YYNGEE in the germline V gene. The CDR3 is 14 residues long. The CDR3 bases are TGTGCCAGCAGCGGTCAGTCTGTCTCCTACGAGCAGTACTTC. It specifies CASSGQSVSYEQYF.

The chain recombines TRBV10-1 with TRBJ2-1, with 10 bases matching TRBD1. V lost 0 bases, J lost 7 bases, and 3 bases stayed unmatched. Per the germline V gene, CDR1 is WNHNN and CDR2 is SYGVQD (reference sequence). The CDR3 is 15 residues long. DNA for the CDR3: TGCGCCAGCAGTGAGTCCCCGGGACAGGGGAATGAGCAGTTCTTC. Translated: CASSESPGQGNEQFF.

This clone turned up a few times. The V call is TRBV7-9, the J call TRBJ1-2, with D unclear. The CDR3 covers 14 residues. Per germline, CDR1 SEHNR and CDR2 FQNEAQ (reference sequence). V was pared by 5 bases and J by 6 bases, with 16 bases between. The CDR3 sequence: CASSRTGSENGYTF. DNA for the CDR3: TGTGCCAGCAGCCGTACCGGGTCCGAGAATGGCTACACCTTC.

The chain employs TRBV4-1 and TRBJ1-5; D remains ambiguous. V was clipped by 1 base and J by 5 bases, with 9 bases between them. Germline lookup yields CDR1 MGHRA and CDR2 YSYEKL. The CDR3 spans 14 residues. CDR3 loop: CASSQGAGDQPQHF. Written as DNA, the CDR3 is TGCGCCAGCAGCCAAGGGGCAGGCGATCAGCCCCAGCATTTT.

The J gene is TRBJ2-6, the V gene TRBV28, with a possible D match to TRBD2 (5 bases). Trimming cost V 7 bases and J 0 bases, with 13 bases left between them. This CDR3 has 16 residues. The germline V gene has CDR1 MDHEN and CDR2 SYDVKM. CDR3 amino acids: CASTRDSYSGANVLTF. CDR3 sequence (DNA): TGTGCCAGCACCCGGGATTCTTACTCTGGGGCCAACGTCCTGACTTTC.

This clone was picked up one time. DNA of the CDR3: TGTGCCACCAGCAGAGAACAGGGGGGTTACAATGAGCAGTTCTTC. Protein product: CATSREQGGYNEQFF. The rearrangement uses TRBV15 and TRBJ2-1, with 8 bases fitting TRBD1. The CDR3 is 15 amino acids. Looked up from germline, CDR1 is LNHNV and CDR2 is YYDKDF (reference sequence). The junction had 2 bases not matched to a gene; V was cut back by 0 bases and J by 4 bases.

The chain has TRBV2 and TRBJ2-4; TRBD1 agrees at 9 bases. The CDR3 contains 13 residues. With 11 bases clipped from V and 1 base from J, the junction kept 3 bases outside the gene matches. The germline gives CDR1 SNHLY, CDR2 FYNNEI. The CDR3 protein is CAGGQGAKNIQYF. In DNA, the CDR3 is TGTGCCGGTGGACAGGGGGCCAAAAACATTCAGTACTTC.